The 17 T cell receptor beta chains presented below share a single source sample, sequenced in a study of control samples from healthy donors and cancer patients. Using immunoSEQ multiplex PCR, the repertoire was profiled, and TCRdb retains in-frame clones only, with some absent. The sample shows more than 85,000 clones, 75% to 95% of them seen only once. What was sequenced was blood. The receptors were sampled from a human donor in good health. The donor label of this sample is uncertain.

CDR3 in amino acids: CASGWAGRRGYTF. The CDR3 DNA follows: TGTGCCAGCGGTTGGGCAGGGCGCCGGGGCTACACCTTC. This sequence joins TRBV12-3 or TRBV12-4 and TRBJ1-2; tentative D call: TRBD1 (5 bases). V lost 8 bases to trimming and J lost 8 bases, with 18 bases between them. CDR3 size: 13 residues.

V usage is TRBV19 and J usage is TRBJ1-5; D may be TRBD1 (5 bases). Germline V gene data show CDR1 as LNHDA and CDR2 as SQIVND (reference sequence). V lost 5 bases to trimming and J lost 3 bases, with 8 bases between them. The CDR3 consists of 13 residues. The CDR3 nucleotides read TGTGCCAGTAGTGGGGGAACCAATCAGCCCCAGCATTTT. Amino acid sequence: CASSGGTNQPQHF.

The genes are TRBV11-2 and TRBJ1-1, with unresolved D. Germline V gives CDR1 SGHAT, CDR2 FQNNGV. The CDR3 covers 13 residues. V lost 3 bases, J lost 1 base, and 6 bases lay in between. CDR3 bases: TGTGCCAGCAGCTTGACAAGGAACACTGAAGCTTTCTTT. Its protein is CASSLTRNTEAFF.

This clone appeared once. Here the CDR3 reads CASSPDGAYEQYV. The CDR3 DNA is TGTGCCAGCTCACCCGACGGAGCCTACGAGCAGTACGTC. J is TRBJ2-7 and V is TRBV18; no firm D call. This CDR3 contains 13 residues. V was clipped by 3 bases and J by 2 bases, with 8 bases between them. Germline-derived CDR1 and CDR2 are KGHSH and LQKENI.

This clone was found once. The chain combines TRBV7-9 with TRBJ2-5; D unclear. V lost 3 bases and J lost 4, with 9 bases in between. From germline, CDR1 is SEHNR and CDR2 FQNEAQ (reference sequence). The CDR3 runs 13 residues. The CDR3 spells CASSLGPPETQYF. The CDR3 nucleotides are TGTGCCAGCAGCTTGGGCCCGCCAGAGACCCAGTACTTC.

This chain uses TRBV6-5 with TRBJ1-3; D gene unclear. Trimming stripped 11 bases from V and 0 bases from J, with 14 bases between. The CDR3 totals 14 residues. Germline CDR1 and CDR2: MNHEY and SVGAGI. CDR3 coding DNA: TGTGCCGGAAGGACCGAGAGCTCTGGAAACACCATATATTTT. Amino acid sequence: CAGRTESSGNTIYF.

The V call is TRBV11-2, the J call TRBJ2-5; 8 bases fit TRBD2. CDR3 length: 16 amino acids. Germline V gene sequence: CDR1 SGHAT, CDR2 FQNNGV. V dropped 1 base and J dropped 5; count of bases not matched to a gene: 9. CDR3: CASSLVSGGYFETQYF. The CDR3, as DNA: TGTGCCAGCAGCTTAGTATCGGGGGGGTACTTCGAGACCCAGTACTTC.

V usage is TRBV18 and J usage is TRBJ1-1, with D possibly TRBD1 on 5 matching bases. V gave up 4 bases and J gave up 3 bases, with 15 bases separating them. CDR1 is KGHSH, CDR2 LQKENI, per germline. The CDR3 is 15 amino acids. Here the CDR3 reads CASSLQGGGDTEAFF. The CDR3 DNA follows: TGTGCCAGCTCACTTCAGGGCGGCGGAGACACTGAAGCTTTCTTT.

The gene calls are TRBV30 and TRBJ2-1; D gene uncertain. The CDR3 covers 12 residues. Germline lookup yields CDR1 GTSNPN and CDR2 SVGIG (reference sequence). Deletions cut 2 bases from V and 4 bases from J, with 6 bases between. The DNA of the CDR3 is TGTGCCTGGAGTCTAGAGTACAATGAGCAGTTCTTC. Encoded protein: CAWSLEYNEQFF. The full variable domain, completed using reference TRBV30 and TRBJ2-1, is SQTIHQWPATLVQPVGSPLSLECTVEGTSNPNLYWYRQAAGRGLQLLFYSVGIGQISSEVPQNLSASRPQDRQFILSSKKLLLSDSGFYLCAWSLEYNEQFFGPGTRLTVL.

The chain recombines TRBV6-4 with TRBJ2-3, with TRBD1 matching 8 bases. The germline V gene has CDR1 MRHNA and CDR2 SNTAGT. The CDR3 consists of 14 residues. With V trimmed by 3 bases and J by 2 bases, 1 base remained unmatched. The CDR3 DNA is TGTGCCAGCAGTGAACAGGGGGACACAGATACGCAGTATTTT. The encoded protein is CASSEQGDTDTQYF.

The V and J genes are TRBV6-5 and TRBJ1-4; D is possibly TRBD1 (6 bases). Germline lookup yields CDR1 MNHEY and CDR2 SVGAGI. The CDR3 has 12 amino acids. Deletions cut 6 bases from V and 8 bases from J, with 10 bases between. The chain's CDR3 is CASRQGDEKLFF. DNA for the CDR3: TGTGCCAGCAGACAGGGAGACGAAAAACTGTTTTTT.

In this sample, this clone turned up once. V and J are TRBV12-3 or TRBV12-4 and TRBJ1-4, with D tentatively TRBD1 (6 bases). This CDR3 is built from 13 residues. V was shortened by 5 bases and J by 7 bases, with 11 bases between the two germline ends. CDR3 DNA sequence: TGTGCCAGCAGTCTAGGGGGGGGTGAAAAACTGTTTTTT. This gives the protein CASSLGGGEKLFF.

The gene calls are TRBV14 and TRBJ1-4, with D unclear. CDR3 length: 16 amino acids. The V end was cut by 0 bases, the J end by 8 bases, with 16 bases between. CDR1 and CDR2 from the germline V gene are SGHDN and FVKESK. CDR3 sequence reads: CASSQDDAWEDEKLFF. The CDR3 nucleotides are TGTGCCAGCAGCCAAGATGATGCCTGGGAGGACGAAAAACTGTTTTTT.

The chain joins TRBV5-1 to TRBJ1-5; D remains ambiguous. CDR3 length: 13 residues. V dropped 0 bases and J dropped 5 bases, with 6 bases sitting between them. Germline loops: CDR1 SGHRS, CDR2 YFSETQ. The CDR3 loop is CASSLVSDQPQHF. In DNA form, the CDR3 reads TGCGCCAGCAGCTTGGTAAGCGATCAGCCCCAGCATTTT.

The rearrangement uses TRBV5-8 and TRBJ1-1, with TRBD1 matching over 8 bases. The CDR3 has 17 amino acids. Trimming cost V 3 bases and J 0 bases; bases outside gene matches: 10. CDR1 and CDR2 (germline): SGHTS, YDEGEE. This CDR3 is CASSSPGGVRLNTEAFF. CDR3 nucleotide sequence: TGTGCCAGCAGCTCCCCAGGGGGCGTACGCCTGAACACTGAAGCTTTCTTT.

The chain employs TRBV5-8 and TRBJ2-3; tentatively, D is TRBD1 (6 bases). Germline V gene data show CDR1 as SGHTS and CDR2 as YDEGEE. This CDR3 has 16 residues. With 2 bases removed from V and 8 bases from J, the gap between germline ends came to 21 bases. The CDR3 region is CASSFLGDTGTRTQYF. The CDR3 DNA is TGTGCCAGCAGCTTCCTCGGGGATACAGGGACGCGTACGCAGTATTTT.

J is TRBJ1-1 and V is TRBV2; D is perhaps TRBD1 (6 bases). The V end was cut by 7 bases, the J end by 3 bases, with 12 bases between. The CDR3 has 13 residues. Germline loops: CDR1 SNHLY, CDR2 FYNNEI. This CDR3 is CASMEGTYTEAFF. For the CDR3, the DNA is TGTGCCAGCATGGAGGGGACATACACTGAAGCTTTCTTT.